Shown below are 20 T cell receptor beta chains from a single sample sequenced in a study of shared clonotypes between healthy human individuals (dated by TCRdb to 2020 to 2021). The receptor library was made with the immunoSEQ multiplex PCR assay. TCRdb obtained this table from immuneACCESS and retained in-frame rearrangements with V and J assigned. These tables miss some clones; where compared with another copy, unresolved V genes account for less than half of the shortfall, and the remainder is unexplained. For this sample there are 450,000 or so clones; 60% to 80% appear just once. Of the sample, around 12% is held by the ten largest clones. The sequencing input was PBMCs. These receptors originate from a woman aged 40 to 50 in good health. Some clones in this sample may be carry-over from other donors' samples.

This rearrangement joins TRBV19 to TRBJ2-7; TRBD2 agrees at 10 bases. The J segment lost 4 bases and the V segment lost 5 bases, leaving 8 bases of the junction unmatched. CDR1 and CDR2 from the germline V gene are LNHDA and SQIVND (reference sequence). This CDR3 is built from 15 residues. CDR3 region: CASSEAGGVVYEQYF. CDR3 nucleotides: TGTGCCAGTAGTGAAGCGGGGGGGGTGGTTTACGAGCAGTACTTC.

The rearrangement links TRBV5-4 to TRBJ2-1; 11 bases map to TRBD2. The germline V gene encodes CDR1 SGHNT and CDR2 YYREEE (reference sequence). The V and J ends lost 4 bases and 5 bases, in that order; junction bases with no gene match: 8. The CDR3 covers 16 residues. This CDR3 is CASSPLAGGPHNEQFF. The CDR3 DNA sequence: TGTGCCAGCAGCCCCTTAGCGGGAGGGCCCCACAATGAGCAGTTCTTC.

This clone was counted ten times or more. This chain connects TRBV11-2 to TRBJ1-1; D is unclear. This CDR3 is built from 12 residues. Trimming took off 7 bases at V and 0 bases at J, with 6 bases between the two ends. The germline V gene has CDR1 SGHAT and CDR2 FQNNGV. As DNA, the CDR3 is TGTGCCAGCAATAACTTGAACACTGAAGCTTTCTTT. Its protein is CASNNLNTEAFF.

The chain uses TRBV4-3 and TRBJ1-3; D not certain. Trimming left V 0 bases short and J 0 bases short, with 9 bases between. Germline-derived CDR1 and CDR2 are LGHNA and YSLEER. The CDR3 has 16 residues. The DNA for the CDR3 is TGCGCCAGCAGCCAAGATAGGATGGCCTCTGGAAACACCATATATTTT. Translating it yields CASSQDRMASGNTIYF.

Here the CDR3 reads CASSRGQQETQYF. The DNA for the CDR3 is TGTGCCAGCAGCCGAGGACAGCAAGAGACCCAGTACTTC. The chain employs TRBV11-2 and TRBJ2-5; D is perhaps TRBD1 (6 bases). This CDR3 contains 13 residues. V lost 5 bases and J 2 bases, leaving 9 bases between the germline ends. Germline loops: CDR1 SGHAT, CDR2 FQNNGV.

This clone was seen once. The chain couples TRBV5-4 to TRBJ2-5; D is unclear. The CDR3 is made up of 14 amino acids. V lost 0 bases, J lost 5 bases, and 11 bases lay in between. The V gene's germline CDR1 is SGHNT and CDR2 YYREEE (reference sequence). CDR3 DNA: TGTGCCAGCAGCTTGGAGGTGGGTGGCGAGACCCAGTACTTC. This gives the protein CASSLEVGGETQYF. The complete variable domain, with remaining parts taken from reference TRBV5-4 and TRBJ2-5, reads ETGVTQSPTHLIKTRGQQVTLRCSSQSGHNTVSWYQQALGQGPQFIFQYYREEENGRGNFPPRFSGLQFPNYSSELNVNALELDDSALYLCASSLEVGGETQYFGPGTRLLVL.

This clone was recorded only once. J is TRBJ2-3 and V is TRBV10-3; D is possibly TRBD2 (5 bases). Germline CDR1 is ENHRY and CDR2 is SYGVKD. V lost 0 bases and J 2 bases, leaving 12 bases between the germline ends. This CDR3 region has 16 residues. Here the CDR3 reads CAISESFERTTDTQYF. In nucleotides, the CDR3 is TGTGCCATCAGTGAGTCGTTCGAGCGGACCACAGATACGCAGTATTTT.

The chain couples TRBV2 to TRBJ2-7; D remains ambiguous. The V gene's germline CDR1 is SNHLY and CDR2 FYNNEI. CDR3 size: 13 residues. V was cut by 6 bases and J by 0 bases, with 9 bases left in between. CDR3 sequence: CASSPRSSYEQYF. The DNA for the CDR3 is TGTGCCAGCAGCCCCAGGAGCTCCTACGAGCAGTACTTC.

This chain uses TRBV9 with TRBJ2-2; possible D gene TRBD2, 7 bases. CDR3 size: 16 residues. V dropped 6 bases and J dropped 1 base, with 16 bases sitting between them. Looked up from germline, CDR1 is SGDLS and CDR2 is YYNGEE. The CDR3, as DNA: TGTGCCAGCACCCTCGAGGGGGAGGGGAACACCGGGGAGCTGTTTTTT. This encodes CASTLEGEGNTGELFF. The variable domain in full, with the rest retrieved from reference TRBV9 and TRBJ2-2, is DSGVTQTPKHLITATGQRVTLRCSPRSGDLSVYWYQQSLDQGLQFLIQYYNGEERAKGNILERFSAQQFPDLHSELNLSSLELGDSALYFCASTLEGEGNTGELFFGEGSRLTVL.

The chain joins TRBV7-2 to TRBJ2-3; a possible D gene is TRBD1 (5 bases). The CDR3 covers 12 residues. CDR1 is SGHTA and CDR2 is FQGNSA in the germline V gene. Trimming pared 2 bases from V and 9 bases from J, leaving 9 bases between. The CDR3 protein is CASSLRGRTQYF. CDR3 bases: TGTGCCAGCAGCTTAAGGGGCCGAACGCAGTATTTT.

In the case of this clone: A read error may account for a junction end that differs from germline. This rearrangement joins TRBV5-4 to TRBJ2-7, with 7 nucleotides matching TRBD2. The CDR3 spans 14 residues. Germline CDR1 reads SGHNT; CDR2 reads YYREEE (reference sequence). CDR3 nucleotide sequence: TGTGTCAGCAGCTTGGGGCAATGGGAGGGCGAGCAGTACTTC. Translated, it gives CVSSLGQWEGEQYF.

This chain connects TRBV6-4 to TRBJ2-3; D gene uncertain. CDR1 MRHNA and CDR2 SNTAGT come from the germline V gene. The germline V and J ends were trimmed by 3 bases and 4 bases, with 14 bases remaining between them. The CDR3 has 15 residues. The DNA of the CDR3 is TGTGCCAGCAGTGATAATGGGGAAAGCGCAGATACGCAGTATTTT. Encoded protein: CASSDNGESADTQYF.

The chain joins TRBV30 to TRBJ2-1, with 10 bases identical to TRBD2. The germline gives CDR1 GTSNPN, CDR2 SVGIG (reference sequence). The trim removed 0 bases at V and 9 bases at J, leaving 14 bases unmatched. The CDR3 sequence is 17 residues long. CDR3 nucleotides: TGTGCCTGGAGTGTAAGGGGACTAGCGTTGCCTAACACTGAGCAGTTCTTC. This codes for CAWSVRGLALPNTEQFF.

In this sample, this clone turned up a few times. The chain uses TRBV11-1 and TRBJ1-2; D ambiguous. Germline lookup yields CDR1 SGHAT and CDR2 FQDESV (reference sequence). Trimming removed 5 bases at V and 8 bases at J, with 18 bases between. CDR3 length equals 14 residues. The CDR3 protein is CASSPGIRRGGYTF. Here the CDR3 DNA reads TGTGCCAGCAGCCCCGGTATCCGCCGAGGGGGCTACACCTTC. The full variable domain, in which reference TRBV11-1 and TRBJ1-2 provide the parts outside the CDR3, is EAEVAQSPRYKITEKSQAVAFWCDPISGHATLYWYRQILGQGPELLVQFQDESVVDDSQLPKDRFSAERLKGVDSTLKIQPAELGDSAMYLCASSPGIRRGGYTFGSGTRLTVV.

The chain couples TRBV30 to TRBJ1-2, with D hard to call. The CDR3 extends over 14 amino acids. V shed 1 base and J shed 4 bases, with 13 bases lying between them. Germline lookup yields CDR1 GTSNPN and CDR2 SVGIG (reference sequence). The CDR3 loop is CAWSDNYGSYGYTF. DNA for the CDR3: TGTGCCTGGAGTGACAACTACGGCAGCTATGGCTACACCTTC.

The chain has TRBV9 and TRBJ2-2; D may correspond to TRBD1 or TRBD2 (5 bases each). The germline CDR1 and CDR2 sequences are SGDLS and YYNGEE. The V end was cut by 0 bases, the J end by 5 bases, with 8 bases between. This CDR3 is 14 amino acids long. This CDR3 reads CASSVGWGTGELFF. The CDR3 nucleotides are TGTGCCAGCAGCGTAGGCTGGGGGACCGGGGAGCTGTTTTTT.

This chain uses TRBV6-6 with TRBJ1-4, with no clear D. The germline CDR1 and CDR2 sequences are MNHNY and SVGAGI (reference sequence). The CDR3 contains 16 residues. V gave up 2 bases and J gave up 0 bases, with 10 bases separating them. This CDR3 is CASSYLAGATNEKLFF. For the CDR3, the DNA is TGTGCCAGCAGTTACCTCGCCGGAGCAACTAATGAAAAACTGTTTTTT.

As concerns this clone: A much larger clone lies a single base off, so this may be a read error. Lacking the conserved final phenylalanine or tryptophan, this CDR3 likely reflects a read error. V and J are TRBV29-1 and TRBJ1-1, with no clear D. CDR1 SQVTM and CDR2 ANQGSEA come from the germline V gene. This CDR3 comprises 11 residues. Trimming took off 3 bases at V and 4 bases at J, with 6 bases between the two ends. CDR3 coding DNA: TGCAGCGTTGAGAAGGGCACTGAAGCTTTCCTT. Encoded protein: CSVEKGTEAFL.

The sample holds many counts of this clone. J is TRBJ1-1 and V is TRBV7-6, with 7 bases matching TRBD1. CDR3 length equals 17 residues. V gave up 0 bases and J gave up 0 bases; unmatched junction bases: 7. Germline CDR1 is SGHVS and CDR2 is FNYEAQ. CDR3 sequence: CASSLAWGGQLNTEAFF. Here the CDR3 DNA reads TGTGCCAGCAGCTTAGCGTGGGGGGGACAGTTGAACACTGAAGCTTTCTTT.

This clone was counted only a few times. The CDR3 region is CASSYPRLAGRYNEQFF. CDR3 DNA sequence: TGTGCCAGCAGCTACCCTCGACTAGCGGGAAGGTACAATGAGCAGTTCTTC. V gene TRBV7-9 combines with J gene TRBJ2-1; 11 bases line up with TRBD2. Trimming took 4 bases from V and 4 from J; bases not matched to a gene: 9. The CDR3 is 17 residues long. Per germline, CDR1 SEHNR and CDR2 FQNEAQ (reference sequence).